This TCR beta chain originates from a study of T cell clones after liver transplantation. Background on the study: In this trial, immunosuppression withdrawal was attempted within 2 years of liver transplant.

Germline lookup yields CDR1 SNHLY and CDR2 FYNNEI. V shed 6 bases and J shed 4 bases, with 22 bases lying between them. This CDR3 spans 17 amino acids. Clones were read by immunoSEQ multiplex PCR, and TCRdb kept only the in-frame ones, dropping some. The profile shows about 99,000 clones, 84% of them singletons. This clone occurred once. The chain recombines TRBV2 with TRBJ1-5; D might be TRBD1 (5 bases). This receptor was taken from a human patient who received a liver transplant. Some T cells here may be from the graft donor. This sample comprised CD4+ T cells from blood, obtained around 44 months after liver transplant. In nucleotides, the CDR3 is TGTGCCAGCAGCCAGAGTGGGGAATTCGGGGGAAATCAGCCCCAGCATTTT. Residues: CASSQSGEFGGNQPQHF.